The next 9 T cell receptor beta chains were all read from a single sample in a study of T cell responses to AZD1222 COVID-19 vaccine. Repertoires were generated with immunoSEQ multiplex PCR, while TCRdb's copy carries only in-frame clones and drops some. The sample consists of more than 140,000 clones, more than 70% of them appearing once. The specimen was peripheral blood, collected on day 0 of MenACWY control vaccination. These receptors came from an adult in good health.

The chain uses TRBV30 and TRBJ1-4; the match to TRBD1 covers 7 bases. V lost 5 bases and J lost 5; bases outside the gene matches: 5. This CDR3 contains 13 residues. CDR1 and CDR2 from the germline V gene are GTSNPN and SVGIG (reference sequence). The CDR3 protein is CAWGGRGNEKLFF. Written as DNA, the CDR3 is TGTGCCTGGGGGGGCAGGGGGAATGAAAAACTGTTTTTT.

J is TRBJ1-4 and V is TRBV14; weak D call: TRBD1 (6 bases). Deletions cut 2 bases from V and 3 bases from J, with 19 bases between. Germline loops: CDR1 SGHDN, CDR2 FVKESK. This CDR3 spans 18 amino acids. The CDR3 spells CASSQLEGRGLANEKLFF. CDR3 sequence (DNA): TGTGCCAGCAGCCAATTAGAAGGCAGGGGACTGGCTAATGAAAAACTGTTTTTT.

This clone was seen more than once but under ten times. V usage is TRBV30 and J usage is TRBJ1-5; D remains ambiguous. CDR3 length equals 11 residues. The V and J ends lost 5 bases and 6 bases respectively, with 8 bases between them. Per the germline V gene, CDR1 is GTSNPN and CDR2 is SVGIG (reference sequence). For the CDR3, the DNA is TGTGCCTGGGGATATCCTCAGCCCCAGCATTTT. Its translation: CAWGYPQPQHF.

V usage is TRBV7-9 and J usage is TRBJ2-4; 7 positions agree with TRBD1. Per the germline V gene, CDR1 is SEHNR and CDR2 is FQNEAQ (reference sequence). This CDR3 is 15 amino acids long. V trimming: 5 bases; J trimming: 3 bases; junction bases outside the gene matches: 7. The CDR3 nucleotides are TGTGCCAGCAGCCCTAGATGGGACAGCAAAAACATTCAGTACTTC. Amino acid sequence: CASSPRWDSKNIQYF.

V usage is TRBV28 and J usage is TRBJ2-7, with 7 bases that match TRBD1. The V gene end was trimmed by 6 bases and the J gene end by 0 bases; junction bases not matched to a gene: 11. CDR1 is MDHEN, CDR2 SYDVKM, per germline. The CDR3 extends over 16 amino acids. The CDR3 loop is CASRSTGTAFSYEQYF. The CDR3 DNA follows: TGTGCCAGCAGGTCAACGGGGACAGCGTTCTCCTACGAGCAGTACTTC. Based on the CDR3 plus reference TRBV28 and TRBJ2-7, the full variable domain is DVKVTQSSRYLVKRTGEKVFLECVQDMDHENMFWYRQDPGLGLRLIYFSYDVKMKEKGDIPEGYSVSREKKERFSLILESASTNQTSMYLCASRSTGTAFSYEQYFGPGTRLTVT.

V usage is TRBV5-1 and J usage is TRBJ2-1; TRBD2 is a possible D gene (6 bases). Trimming took 4 bases from V and 9 from J, leaving 17 bases between them. This CDR3 spans 14 amino acids. Germline-derived CDR1 and CDR2 are SGHRS and YFSETQ. The CDR3 DNA follows: TGCGCCAGCAGCGACGGGAGCGCTACGGGTGAGCAGTTCTTC. Protein product: CASSDGSATGEQFF. Full variable domain (missing parts from reference TRBV5-1 and TRBJ2-1): KAGVTQTPRYLIKTRGQQVTLSCSPISGHRSVSWYQQTPGQGLQFLFEYFSETQRNKGNFPGRFSGRQFSNSRSEMNVSTLELGDSALYLCASSDGSATGEQFFGPGTRLTVL.

The CDR3 DNA is TGTGCCACCAGTGATCCCGGGACAGGGGGATACGAGCAGTACTTC. Translated, it gives CATSDPGTGGYEQYF. This rearrangement joins TRBV24-1 to TRBJ2-7; TRBD1 agrees at 11 bases. The CDR3 loop spans 15 amino acids. Germline CDR1 and CDR2: KGHDR and SFDVKD. V lost 3 bases to trimming and J lost 4 bases; unmatched junction nucleotides: 4.

The rearrangement uses TRBV3-1 (or the pseudogene TRBV3-2) and TRBJ2-2, with 9 bases matching TRBD2. CDR1 LGHDT and CDR2 YNNKEL come from the germline V gene (reference sequence). V was clipped by 3 bases and J by 7 bases; unmatched bases: 3. The CDR3 spans 14 residues. The CDR3 is CASSQRGGGGELFF. CDR3 bases: TGTGCCAGCAGCCAGCGGGGGGGCGGCGGGGAGCTGTTTTTT.

The rearrangement links TRBV5-6 to TRBJ1-6; D remains unclear. Trimming removed 5 bases at V and 5 bases at J, with 8 bases between. This CDR3 has 13 residues. Per germline, CDR1 SGHDT and CDR2 YYEEEE. CDR3 region: CASRKEDNSPLHF. The DNA of the CDR3 is TGTGCCAGCAGAAAGGAGGATAATTCACCCCTCCACTTT.